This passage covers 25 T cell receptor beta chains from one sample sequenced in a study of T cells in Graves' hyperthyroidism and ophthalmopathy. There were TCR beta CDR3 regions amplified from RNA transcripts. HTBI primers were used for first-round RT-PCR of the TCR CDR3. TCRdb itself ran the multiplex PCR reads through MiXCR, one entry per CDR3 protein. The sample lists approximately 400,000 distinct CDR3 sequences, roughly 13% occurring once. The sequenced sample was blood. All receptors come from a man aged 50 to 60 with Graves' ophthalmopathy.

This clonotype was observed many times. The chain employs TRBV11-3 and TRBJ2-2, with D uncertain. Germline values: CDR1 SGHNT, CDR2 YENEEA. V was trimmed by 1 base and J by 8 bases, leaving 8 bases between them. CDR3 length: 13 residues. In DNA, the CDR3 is TGTGCCAGCAGCTTAGTACAGCTTGGGGAGCTGTTTTTT. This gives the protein CASSLVQLGELFF.

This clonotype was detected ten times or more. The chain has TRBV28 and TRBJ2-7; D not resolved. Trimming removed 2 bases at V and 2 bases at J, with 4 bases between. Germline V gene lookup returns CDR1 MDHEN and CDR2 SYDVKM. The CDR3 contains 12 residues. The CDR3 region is CASSLKAYEQYF. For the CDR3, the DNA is TGTGCCAGCAGTTTAAAGGCCTACGAGCAGTACTTC.

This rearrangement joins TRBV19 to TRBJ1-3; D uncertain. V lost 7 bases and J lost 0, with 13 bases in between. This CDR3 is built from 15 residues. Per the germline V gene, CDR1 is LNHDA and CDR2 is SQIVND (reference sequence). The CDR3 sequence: CASNVRPSSGNTIYF. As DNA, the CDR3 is TGTGCCAGTAATGTCCGCCCGTCCTCTGGAAACACCATATATTTT. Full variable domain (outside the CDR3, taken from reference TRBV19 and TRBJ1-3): DGGITQSPKYLFRKEGQNVTLSCEQNLNHDAMYWYRQDPGQGLRLIYYSQIVNDFQKGDIAEGYSVSREKKESFPLTVTSAQKNPTAFYLCASNVRPSSGNTIYFGEGSWLTVV.

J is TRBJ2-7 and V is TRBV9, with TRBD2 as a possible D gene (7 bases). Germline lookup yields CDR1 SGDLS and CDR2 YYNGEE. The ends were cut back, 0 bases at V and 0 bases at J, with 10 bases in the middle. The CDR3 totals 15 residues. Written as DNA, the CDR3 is TGTGCCAGCAGCGTAGAGGGGGGGGCCTCCTACGAGCAGTACTTC. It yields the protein CASSVEGGASYEQYF.

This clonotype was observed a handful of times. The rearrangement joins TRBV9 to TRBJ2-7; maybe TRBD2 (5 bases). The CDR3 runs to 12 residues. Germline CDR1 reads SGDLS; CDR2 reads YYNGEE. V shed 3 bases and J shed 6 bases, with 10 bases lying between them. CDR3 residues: CASSGTFGEQYF. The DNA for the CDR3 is TGTGCCAGCAGCGGGACTTTTGGCGAGCAGTACTTC.

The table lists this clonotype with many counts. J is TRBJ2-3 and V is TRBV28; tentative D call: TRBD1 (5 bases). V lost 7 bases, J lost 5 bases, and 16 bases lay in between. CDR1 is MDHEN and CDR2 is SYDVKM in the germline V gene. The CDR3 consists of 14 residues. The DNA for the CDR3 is TGTGCCAGCATCACCGGGCAGGGAAGAGATACGCAGTATTTT. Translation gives CASITGQGRDTQYF.

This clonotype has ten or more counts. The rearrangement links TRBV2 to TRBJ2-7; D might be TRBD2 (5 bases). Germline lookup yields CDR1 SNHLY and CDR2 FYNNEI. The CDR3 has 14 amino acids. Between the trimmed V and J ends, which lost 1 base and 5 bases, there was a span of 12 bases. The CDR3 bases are TGTGCCAGCAGTGAAGAGCGGCATGTAGACGAGCAGTACTTC. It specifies CASSEERHVDEQYF.

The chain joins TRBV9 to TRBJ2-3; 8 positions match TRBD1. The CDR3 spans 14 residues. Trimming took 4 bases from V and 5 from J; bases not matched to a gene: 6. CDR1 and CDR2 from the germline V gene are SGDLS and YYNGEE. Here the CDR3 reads CASSTGQGQDTQYF. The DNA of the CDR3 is TGTGCCAGCAGCACCGGACAGGGCCAAGATACGCAGTATTTT.

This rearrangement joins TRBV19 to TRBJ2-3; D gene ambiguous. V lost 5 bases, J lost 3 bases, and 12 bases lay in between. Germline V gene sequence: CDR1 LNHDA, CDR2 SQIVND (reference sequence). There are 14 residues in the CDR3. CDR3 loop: CASSSGPRTDTQYF. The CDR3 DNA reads TGTGCCAGTAGTTCCGGGCCTCGTACAGATACGCAGTATTTT.

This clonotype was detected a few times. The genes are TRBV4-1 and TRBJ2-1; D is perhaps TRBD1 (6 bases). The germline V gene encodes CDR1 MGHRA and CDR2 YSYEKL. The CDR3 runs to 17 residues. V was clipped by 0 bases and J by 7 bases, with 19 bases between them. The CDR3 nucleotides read TGCGCCAGCAGCCAAGATCAGGGACATTCCCTGAAGAATGAGCAGTTCTTC. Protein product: CASSQDQGHSLKNEQFF.

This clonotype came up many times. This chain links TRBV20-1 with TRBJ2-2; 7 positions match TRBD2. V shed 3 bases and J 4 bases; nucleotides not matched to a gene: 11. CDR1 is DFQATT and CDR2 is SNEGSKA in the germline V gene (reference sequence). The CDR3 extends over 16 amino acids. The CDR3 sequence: CSARDGAGAFTGELFF. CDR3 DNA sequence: TGCAGTGCTAGGGATGGGGCGGGAGCTTTCACCGGGGAGCTGTTTTTT.

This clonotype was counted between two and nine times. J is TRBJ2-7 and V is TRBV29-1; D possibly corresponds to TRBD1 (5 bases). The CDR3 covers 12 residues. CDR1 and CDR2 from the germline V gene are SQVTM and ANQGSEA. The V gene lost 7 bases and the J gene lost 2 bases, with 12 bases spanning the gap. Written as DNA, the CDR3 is TGCAGCGCCGGAGACAGCCCCTACGAGCAGTACTTC. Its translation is CSAGDSPYEQYF.

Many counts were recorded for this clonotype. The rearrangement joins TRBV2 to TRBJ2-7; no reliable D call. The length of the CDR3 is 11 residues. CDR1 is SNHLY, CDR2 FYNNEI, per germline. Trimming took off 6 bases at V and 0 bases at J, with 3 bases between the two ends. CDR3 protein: CASRSSYEQYF. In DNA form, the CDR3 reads TGTGCCAGCAGGAGCTCCTACGAGCAGTACTTC.

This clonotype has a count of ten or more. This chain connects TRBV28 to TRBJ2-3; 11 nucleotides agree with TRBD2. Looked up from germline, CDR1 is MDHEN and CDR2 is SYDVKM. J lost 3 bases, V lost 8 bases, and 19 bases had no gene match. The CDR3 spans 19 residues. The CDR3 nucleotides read TGTGCCAGCGGCATCCGGGGACTAGCGGATACAAAGGCAACAGATACGCAGTATTTT. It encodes CASGIRGLADTKATDTQYF.

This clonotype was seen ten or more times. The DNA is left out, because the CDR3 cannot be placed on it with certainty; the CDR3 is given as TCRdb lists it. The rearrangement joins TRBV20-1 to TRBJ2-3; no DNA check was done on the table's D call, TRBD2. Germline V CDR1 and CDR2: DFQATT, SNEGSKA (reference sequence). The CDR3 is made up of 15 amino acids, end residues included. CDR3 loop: CSVLRASGSTDTQYF.

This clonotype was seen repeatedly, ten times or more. CDR3 in amino acids: CASSNSETLNTEAFF. The DNA for the CDR3 is TGTGCCAGCTCAAATTCTGAGACTCTCAACACTGAAGCTTTCTTT. The rearrangement links TRBV18 to TRBJ1-1; D is undetermined. The CDR3 extends over 15 amino acids. V lost 5 bases, J lost 2 bases, and 15 bases lay in between. CDR1 and CDR2 (germline): KGHSH, LQKENI.

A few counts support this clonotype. CDR3: CATTATVATNEKLFF. CDR3 bases: TGTGCCACCACAGCGACAGTCGCAACTAATGAAAAACTGTTTTTT. J is TRBJ1-4 and V is TRBV6-1, with D possibly TRBD1 on 5 matching bases. This CDR3 comprises 15 residues. CDR1 is MNHNS and CDR2 is SASEGT in the germline V gene. The V and J ends lost 10 bases and 0 bases respectively, with 15 bases between them.

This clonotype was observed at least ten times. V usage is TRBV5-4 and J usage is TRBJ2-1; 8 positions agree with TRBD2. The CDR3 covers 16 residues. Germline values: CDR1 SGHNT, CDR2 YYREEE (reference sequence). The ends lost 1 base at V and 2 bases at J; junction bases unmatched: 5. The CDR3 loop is CASSLLAGTTYNEQFF. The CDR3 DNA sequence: TGTGCCAGCAGCTTGTTAGCGGGAACGACCTACAATGAGCAGTTCTTC. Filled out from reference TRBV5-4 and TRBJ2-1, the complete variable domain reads ETGVTQSPTHLIKTRGQQVTLRCSSQSGHNTVSWYQQALGQGPQFIFQYYREEENGRGNFPPRFSGLQFPNYSSELNVNALELDDSALYLCASSLLAGTTYNEQFFGPGTRLTVL.

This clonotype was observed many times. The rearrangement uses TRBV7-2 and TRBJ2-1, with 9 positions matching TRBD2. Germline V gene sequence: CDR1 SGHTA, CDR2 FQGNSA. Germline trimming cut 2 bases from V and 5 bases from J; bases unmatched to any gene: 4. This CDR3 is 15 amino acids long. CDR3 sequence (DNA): TGTGCCAGCAGCTTATGGCTAGCGGGAAACAATGAGCAGTTCTTC. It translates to CASSLWLAGNNEQFF.

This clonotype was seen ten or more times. CDR3 DNA: TGTGCCAGCAGGGGAGTGCAGGAGACCCAGTACTTC. Translation: CASRGVQETQYF. This chain uses TRBV2 with TRBJ2-5, with D maybe TRBD2 (5 bases). The CDR3 covers 12 residues. Between the trimmed V and J ends, which lost 6 bases and 5 bases, there was a span of 10 bases. CDR1 and CDR2 from the germline V gene are SNHLY and FYNNEI. Complete variable domain (other parts from reference TRBV2 and TRBJ2-5): EPEVTQTPSHQVTQMGQEVILRCVPISNHLYFYWYRQILGQKVEFLVSFYNNEISEKSEIFDDQFSVERPDGSNFTLKIRSTKLEDSAMYFCASRGVQETQYFGPGTRLLVL.

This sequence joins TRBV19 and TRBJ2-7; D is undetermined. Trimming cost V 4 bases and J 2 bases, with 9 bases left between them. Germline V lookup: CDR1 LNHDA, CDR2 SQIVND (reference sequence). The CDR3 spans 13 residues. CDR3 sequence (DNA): TGTGCCAGTAGTACTTCTTTGGCCTACGAGCAGTACTTC. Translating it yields CASSTSLAYEQYF.

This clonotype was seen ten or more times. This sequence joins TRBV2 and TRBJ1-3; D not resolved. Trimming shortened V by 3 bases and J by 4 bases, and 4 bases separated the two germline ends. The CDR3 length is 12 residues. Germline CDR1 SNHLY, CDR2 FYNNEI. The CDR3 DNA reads TGTGCCAGCAGTGATCTCGGAAACACCATATATTTT. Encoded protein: CASSDLGNTIYF.

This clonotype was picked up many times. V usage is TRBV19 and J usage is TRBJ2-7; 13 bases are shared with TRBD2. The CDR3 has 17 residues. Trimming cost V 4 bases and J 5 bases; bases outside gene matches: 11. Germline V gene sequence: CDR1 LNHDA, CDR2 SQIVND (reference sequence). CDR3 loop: CASSTQKGLAGVDEQYF. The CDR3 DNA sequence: TGTGCCAGTAGTACCCAAAAAGGACTAGCGGGAGTCGACGAGCAGTACTTC. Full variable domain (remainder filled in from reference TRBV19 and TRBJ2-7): DGGITQSPKYLFRKEGQNVTLSCEQNLNHDAMYWYRQDPGQGLRLIYYSQIVNDFQKGDIAEGYSVSREKKESFPLTVTSAQKNPTAFYLCASSTQKGLAGVDEQYFGPGTRLTVT.

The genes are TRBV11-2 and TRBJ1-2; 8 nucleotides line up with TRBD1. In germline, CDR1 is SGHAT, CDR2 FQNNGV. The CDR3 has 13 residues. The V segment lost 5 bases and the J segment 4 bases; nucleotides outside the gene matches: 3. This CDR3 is CASSRQGLYGYTF. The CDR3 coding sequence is TGTGCCAGCAGCAGACAGGGGCTCTATGGCTACACCTTC.

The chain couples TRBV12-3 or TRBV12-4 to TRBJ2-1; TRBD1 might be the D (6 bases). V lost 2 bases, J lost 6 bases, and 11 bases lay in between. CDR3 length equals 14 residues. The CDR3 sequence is CASSLQGSSNEQFF. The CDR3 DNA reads TGTGCCAGCAGTTTACAGGGGAGCTCCAATGAGCAGTTCTTC.